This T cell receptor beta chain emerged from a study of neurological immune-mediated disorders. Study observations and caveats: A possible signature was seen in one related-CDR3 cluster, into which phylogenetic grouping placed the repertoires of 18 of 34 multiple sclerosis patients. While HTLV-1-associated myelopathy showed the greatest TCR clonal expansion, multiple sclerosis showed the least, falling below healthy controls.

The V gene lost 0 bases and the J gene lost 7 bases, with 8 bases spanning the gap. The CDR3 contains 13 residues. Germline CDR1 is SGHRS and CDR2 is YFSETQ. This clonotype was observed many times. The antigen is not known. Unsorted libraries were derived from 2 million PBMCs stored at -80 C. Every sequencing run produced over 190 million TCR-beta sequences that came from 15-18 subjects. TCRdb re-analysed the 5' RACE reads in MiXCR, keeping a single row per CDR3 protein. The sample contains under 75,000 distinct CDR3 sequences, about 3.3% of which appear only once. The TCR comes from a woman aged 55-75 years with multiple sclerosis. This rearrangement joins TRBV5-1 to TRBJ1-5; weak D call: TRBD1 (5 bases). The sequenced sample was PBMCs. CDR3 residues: CASSLDQGQPQHF. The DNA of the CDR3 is TGCGCCAGCAGCTTGGATCAGGGCCAGCCCCAGCATTTT. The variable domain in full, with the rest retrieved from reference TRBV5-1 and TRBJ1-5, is KAGVTQTPRYLIKTRGQQVTLSCSPISGHRSVSWYQQTPGQGLQFLFEYFSETQRNKGNFPGRFSGRQFSNSRSEMNVSTLELGDSALYLCASSLDQGQPQHFGDGTRLSIL.